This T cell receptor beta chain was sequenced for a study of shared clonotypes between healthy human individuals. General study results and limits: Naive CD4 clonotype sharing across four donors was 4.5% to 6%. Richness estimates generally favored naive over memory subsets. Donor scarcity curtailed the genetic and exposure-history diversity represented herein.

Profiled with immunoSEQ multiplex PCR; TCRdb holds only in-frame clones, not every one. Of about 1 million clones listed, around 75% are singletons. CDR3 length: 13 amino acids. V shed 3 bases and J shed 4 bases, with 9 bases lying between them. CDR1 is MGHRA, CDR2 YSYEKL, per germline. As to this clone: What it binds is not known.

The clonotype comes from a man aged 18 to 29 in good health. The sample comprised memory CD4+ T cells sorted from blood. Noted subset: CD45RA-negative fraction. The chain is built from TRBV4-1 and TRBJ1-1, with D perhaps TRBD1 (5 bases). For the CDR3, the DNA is TGCGCCAGCAGCCAGTGGGGGGTCACTGAAGCTTTCTTT. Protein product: CASSQWGVTEAFF.